The 11 T cell receptor beta chains given below trace back to one sample, sequenced in a study of cytomegalovirus exposure and HLA in healthy donors. A multiplex PCR was run with 60 Vbeta primers and 13 Jbeta primers. The repertoire was sequenced with immunoSEQ multiplex PCR; TCRdb's copy has only in-frame clones and lacks some. The sample holds 65,000 to 90,000 clones, more than 70% seen once. Material for sequencing was PBMCs. The source is a man in his 60s in good health and CMV-seronegative.

This clone was detected once. The chain recombines TRBV9 with TRBJ1-6; no clear D. Germline assignment: CDR1 SGDLS and CDR2 YYNGEE. This CDR3 contains 15 residues. The V gene lost 4 bases and the J gene lost 0 bases, with 8 bases spanning the gap. CDR3 sequence reads: CASSLESSYNSPLHF. CDR3 nucleotides: TGTGCCAGCAGCCTAGAGAGCTCCTATAATTCACCCCTCCACTTT.

DNA of the CDR3: TGTGCCAGCAGTTATTCCGGGACAGTACAGGAGACCCAGTACTTC. Its protein is CASSYSGTVQETQYF. The chain links TRBV6-5 to TRBJ2-5, with TRBD1 matching over 7 bases. The CDR3 spans 15 residues. The germline V gene has CDR1 MNHEY and CDR2 SVGAGI. Unmatched junction bases numbered 9, after V lost 3 bases and J lost 5 bases.

This chain uses TRBV2 with TRBJ2-1; 7 bases align to TRBD1. CDR1 and CDR2 (germline): SNHLY, FYNNEI. The CDR3 loop spans 16 amino acids. J was trimmed by 6 bases and V by 6 bases; bases with no gene match: 14. CDR3 sequence (DNA): TGTGCCAGCAGCGAGAACCCCCCGGGACAGACCAATGAGCAGTTCTTC. This translates into CASSENPPGQTNEQFF.

The V gene is TRBV5-1, the J gene TRBJ2-1, with a possible D match to TRBD2 (5 bases). This CDR3 region has 15 residues. The germline CDR1 and CDR2 sequences are SGHRS and YFSETQ. Trimming cost V 1 base and J 1 base, with 9 bases left between them. Here the CDR3 reads CASSLYPGSYNEQFF. The CDR3 bases are TGCGCCAGCAGCTTGTATCCGGGGTCCTACAATGAGCAGTTCTTC.

This clone has a single count. V and J are TRBV9 and TRBJ2-3; D may be TRBD1 (5 bases). CDR1 is SGDLS, CDR2 YYNGEE, per germline. V lost 4 bases and J 2 bases, leaving 8 bases between the germline ends. This CDR3 has 13 amino acids. The CDR3 here is CASSKDITDTQYF. DNA for the CDR3: TGTGCCAGCAGCAAGGACATCACAGATACGCAGTATTTT.

The CDR3 loop is CASAPRGRTNEKLFF. The CDR3 region has the DNA TGTGCCAGCGCCCCAAGGGGCAGGACGAATGAAAAACTGTTTTTT. This chain connects TRBV6-5 to TRBJ1-4; the D gene is possibly TRBD1 (5 bases). The V gene lost 8 bases and the J gene lost 5 bases, with 18 bases spanning the gap. CDR3 length: 15 amino acids. In germline, CDR1 is MNHEY, CDR2 SVGAGI.

The chain is built from TRBV6-1 and TRBJ1-1, with TRBD1 matching over 10 bases. V was pared by 1 base and J by 2 bases, with 10 bases of the junction left unmatched. Germline V CDR1 and CDR2: MNHNS, SASEGT. The CDR3 loop spans 18 amino acids. The CDR3 spells CASSEGTGGRIGNTEAFF. The DNA for the CDR3 is TGTGCCAGCAGTGAAGGGACAGGGGGGAGAATAGGAAACACTGAAGCTTTCTTT.

The table lists this clone with a few counts. The chain has TRBV5-5 and TRBJ1-2; D might be TRBD1 (6 bases). Trimming removed 4 bases at V and 3 bases at J, with 10 bases between. This CDR3 has 13 residues. Germline-derived CDR1 and CDR2 are SGHKS and YYEKEE (reference sequence). The CDR3 sequence: CASSPSGDYGYTF. The CDR3 DNA sequence: TGTGCCAGCAGCCCCTCAGGGGACTATGGCTACACCTTC.

The gene calls are TRBV6-5 and TRBJ2-2; 8 bases agree with TRBD2. The CDR3 has 15 residues. V lost 5 bases, J lost 4 bases, and 6 bases stayed unmatched. Germline V gene sequence: CDR1 MNHEY, CDR2 SVGAGI. The CDR3 nucleotides are TGTGCCAGCAGTGTTGGTAGCGGGACCACCGGGGAGCTGTTTTTT. Encoded protein: CASSVGSGTTGELFF.

This clone has a handful of counts. The V gene is TRBV5-1, the J gene TRBJ2-5; TRBD1 matches 10 bases. Germline CDR1 SGHRS, CDR2 YFSETQ. Losses at the gene ends were 0 bases for V and 5 bases for J; bases not matched to a gene: 7. CDR3 length equals 16 residues. CDR3 amino acids: CASSLDGTGVGETQYF. CDR3 coding DNA: TGCGCCAGCAGCTTGGACGGGACAGGGGTTGGGGAGACCCAGTACTTC.

V usage is TRBV2 and J usage is TRBJ2-1, with D possibly matching TRBD1 (6 bases). The CDR3 runs to 15 residues. With 1 base removed from V and 6 bases from J, the gap between germline ends came to 13 bases. Germline CDR1 SNHLY, CDR2 FYNNEI. The CDR3 region is CASSEVRGRGNEQFF. CDR3 DNA sequence: TGTGCCAGCAGTGAAGTCAGGGGCAGGGGCAATGAGCAGTTCTTC.